These T cell receptor beta chains were read from a single sample in a study of T-cell memory formation after mild COVID-19. One entry per CDR3 protein, called by TCRdb with MiXCR from the 5' RACE reads. Of around 100,000 distinct CDR3 sequences in the sample, 22% are singletons; the top ten hold under 50%. The sample comprised PBMCs or a T cell subset sorted from them (not recorded which). The source of these receptors is a man younger than 35 who had mild COVID-19 (a few samples of this study predate the infection). Cell type and time point are not known. Each CDR3 is given with its conserved first and last residue. The D gene is left open where the match is weak. The size of a clone is reported for some rows only, either as once, few or many, or as a class for expanded clones.

v_call: TRBV15; d_call: -; clone_size: few; j_call: TRBJ1-1; cdr3_nt: TGTGCCACCAGCGAAACAGGAGCCCCGTCGTTGAGTTTT; cdr3_aa: CATSETGAPSLSF
v_call: TRBV6-6; d_call: -; clone_size: few; j_call: TRBJ1-2; cdr3_nt: TGTGCCAGCAGTTACGCAGGGAACTATGGCTACACCTTC; cdr3_aa: CASSYAGNYGYTF
v_call: TRBV10-3; d_call: TRBD1; clone_size: few; j_call: TRBJ2-3; cdr3_nt: TGTGCCATCAGGGGGACAGGGGGAATAGGAGATACGCAGTATTTT; cdr3_aa: CAIRGTGGIGDTQYF
v_call: TRBV6-2/TRBV6-3; d_call: -; clone_size: -; j_call: TRBJ2-7; cdr3_nt: TGTGCCAGCAGACGTCCTGGACAGTCCTACGAGCAGTACTTC; cdr3_aa: CASRRPGQSYEQYF
v_call: TRBV20-1; d_call: -; clone_size: -; j_call: TRBJ1-1; cdr3_nt: TGCAGTGCTAGTGTATGGGACACTATGAACACTGAAGCTTTCTTT; cdr3_aa: CSASVWDTMNTEAFF
v_call: TRBV20-1; d_call: -; clone_size: many; j_call: TRBJ2-3; cdr3_nt: TGCAGTGCTGACGCGGGGTCGGATACGCAGTATTTT; cdr3_aa: CSADAGSDTQYF
v_call: TRBV12-3/TRBV12-4; d_call: -; clone_size: few; j_call: TRBJ2-5; cdr3_nt: TGTGCCAGCAGTTTTCGGGGGGCGAGGGAGACCCAGTACTTC; cdr3_aa: CASSFRGARETQYF
v_call: TRBV7-8; d_call: TRBD1; clone_size: few; j_call: TRBJ2-7; cdr3_nt: TGTGCCAGCAGCACCCGGGACAGGGAGCAGTACTTC; cdr3_aa: CASSTRDREQYF
v_call: TRBV9; d_call: -; clone_size: -; j_call: TRBJ1-4; cdr3_nt: TGTGCCAGCAGCGCAAACCCCGAAAAACTGTTTTTT; cdr3_aa: CASSANPEKLFF
v_call: TRBV28; d_call: -; clone_size: -; j_call: TRBJ1-2; cdr3_nt: TGTGCCAGCGGGAAGGGACTGATGGGCTACACCTTC; cdr3_aa: CASGKGLMGYTF
v_call: TRBV5-1; d_call: TRBD2; clone_size: few; j_call: TRBJ2-1; cdr3_nt: TGCGCCAGCAGATTTGGGACTAGCGGGGGGAGCGCCTACAATGAGCAGTTCTTC; cdr3_aa: CASRFGTSGGSAYNEQFF
v_call: TRBV2; d_call: TRBD2; clone_size: few; j_call: TRBJ2-4; cdr3_nt: TGTGCCGCACTTGGGACTAGCGGGGGTGTCGCCAAAAACATTCAGTACTTC; cdr3_aa: CAALGTSGGVAKNIQYF
v_call: TRBV12-3/TRBV12-4; d_call: TRBD2; clone_size: -; j_call: TRBJ2-1; cdr3_nt: TGTGCCAGCAGTCCATCGGGGGGGGGAAATGAGCAGTTCTTC; cdr3_aa: CASSPSGGGNEQFF
v_call: TRBV12-3/TRBV12-4; d_call: -; clone_size: few; j_call: TRBJ2-5; cdr3_nt: TGTGCCAGCACTGTAGGCCTCGTGCAAGAGACCCAGTACTTC; cdr3_aa: CASTVGLVQETQYF
v_call: TRBV6-4; d_call: TRBD2; clone_size: -; j_call: TRBJ2-3; cdr3_nt: TGTGCCAGCAGTGACGCCCCGGGGGGAAGCACAGATACGCAGTATTTT; cdr3_aa: CASSDAPGGSTDTQYF